Each of the 12 T cell receptor beta chains below was sequenced from the same sample in a study of blood T cell repertoires in COVID-19. Libraries were prepared by immunoSEQ multiplex PCR; TCRdb keeps only in-frame clonotypes and omits some of them. The data show under 300,000 clones, with roughly 85% seen just once and 6.6% held by the top ten. Material for sequencing was PBMCs or T cells enriched from blood (not recorded which). The receptors shown here come from a woman aged 45-65 years who had been exposed to COVID-19.

A few counts support this clone. The J gene is TRBJ1-4, the V gene TRBV19; 12 bases agree with TRBD1. CDR1 and CDR2 from the germline V gene are LNHDA and SQIVND (reference sequence). The trim removed 9 bases at V and 10 bases at J, leaving 6 bases unmatched. The CDR3 consists of 13 residues. CDR3 region: CASSRDRGRKLFF. In nucleotides, the CDR3 is TGTGCCAGCAGCCGGGACAGGGGGCGAAAACTGTTTTTT.

The chain uses TRBV29-1 and TRBJ2-1, with 10 bases that match TRBD2. This CDR3 has 14 amino acids. CDR1 and CDR2 (germline): SQVTM, ANQGSEA. With 4 bases clipped from V and 4 bases from J, the junction kept 4 bases outside the gene matches. As DNA, the CDR3 is TGCAGCGTTGGGAGCGGGGGGGTTTACAATGAGCAGTTCTTC. Translated, it gives CSVGSGGVYNEQFF.

This clone was seen more than once but under ten times. The CDR3 region has the DNA TGTGCCTGGAGCCCGACAGGGGGTTACACTGAAGCTTTCTTT. Protein sequence: CAWSPTGGYTEAFF. The chain uses TRBV30 and TRBJ1-1; TRBD1 agrees at 9 bases. The ends lost 3 bases at V and 3 bases at J; junction bases unmatched: 5. Germline CDR1 reads GTSNPN; CDR2 reads SVGIG (reference sequence). The CDR3 covers 14 residues.

This clone was recorded once. The rearrangement links TRBV19 to TRBJ2-7; D unclear. V gave up 0 bases and J gave up 7 bases, with 10 bases separating them. Germline CDR1 LNHDA, CDR2 SQIVND (reference sequence). The CDR3 spans 13 residues. The CDR3 nucleotides read TGTGCCAGTAGTATAGATCTACAGACAGAGCAGTACTTC. This encodes CASSIDLQTEQYF.

The chain recombines TRBV20-1 with TRBJ2-5, with D possibly being TRBD2 (6 bases). CDR1 and CDR2 from the germline V gene are DFQATT and SNEGSKA (reference sequence). The CDR3 sequence is 11 residues long. The CDR3 protein is CSLWGEETQYF. CDR3 sequence (DNA): TGCAGCCTCTGGGGGGAAGAGACCCAGTACTTC.

This sequence joins TRBV7-2 and TRBJ2-2; D perhaps matches TRBD2 (5 bases). This CDR3 is built from 16 residues. Germline V gives CDR1 SGHTA, CDR2 FQGNSA. V was pared by 2 bases and J by 6 bases, with 16 bases between. The CDR3 DNA is TGTGCCAGCAGCTTACGAAGCGGACGAGGACCCGGGGAGCTGTTTTTT. Translated: CASSLRSGRGPGELFF.

The chain joins TRBV24-1 to TRBJ2-3; 7 nucleotides line up with TRBD1. The V gene end was trimmed by 4 bases and the J gene end by 0 bases; junction bases not matched to a gene: 6. CDR1 is KGHDR, CDR2 SFDVKD, per germline. This CDR3 comprises 16 residues. This CDR3 reads CATSDQQGWSTDTQYF. In nucleotides, the CDR3 is TGTGCCACCAGTGACCAACAGGGGTGGAGCACAGATACGCAGTATTTT.

The J gene is TRBJ1-5, the V gene TRBV28; no clear D. This CDR3 comprises 12 residues. The V gene's germline CDR1 is MDHEN and CDR2 SYDVKM. The V gene lost 3 bases and the J gene lost 7 bases, with 7 bases spanning the gap. CDR3 nucleotide sequence: TGTGCCAGCAGTTTCTTTGCGCAGCCCCAGCATTTT. Protein product: CASSFFAQPQHF.

The genes are TRBV10-3 and TRBJ1-4; 9 bases agree with TRBD1. Trimming took 6 bases from V and 5 from J; bases not matched to a gene: 4. The CDR3 is 14 residues long. Germline V gives CDR1 ENHRY, CDR2 SYGVKD. The DNA of the CDR3 is TGTGCCATCAGCCCCGGGACAGGGAATGAAAAACTGTTTTTT. The encoded protein is CAISPGTGNEKLFF.

The V call is TRBV9, the J call TRBJ1-3, with D unclear. Germline CDR1 and CDR2: SGDLS and YYNGEE. V was shortened by 4 bases and J by 14 bases, with 19 bases between the two germline ends. This CDR3 has 13 residues. For the CDR3, the DNA is TGTGCCAGCAGCAGAACGTCGGCGGCAGCCCTATATTTT. It codes for CASSRTSAAALYF.

The gene calls are TRBV5-1 and TRBJ2-3; 10 bases line up with TRBD2. CDR1 SGHRS and CDR2 YFSETQ come from the germline V gene. The CDR3 consists of 17 residues. V dropped 1 base and J dropped 2; count of bases not matched to a gene: 7. The CDR3 sequence: CASSLPRSGGATDTQYF. In DNA, the CDR3 is TGCGCCAGCAGCTTGCCAAGAAGCGGGGGGGCCACAGATACGCAGTATTTT.

The V gene is TRBV12-3 or TRBV12-4, the J gene TRBJ2-1, with 8 bases fitting TRBD2. With V trimmed by 8 bases and J by 8 bases, 5 bases remained unmatched. The CDR3 length is 12 residues. The DNA for the CDR3 is TGTGCCAGCGGGACTAGGCGACATGAGCAGTTCTTC. The encoded protein is CASGTRRHEQFF.